Listed below are T cell receptor beta chains from one sample, sequenced in a study of T cell changes during pregnancy in multiple sclerosis. Only in-frame clones appear in the TCRdb table, and some are missing; sequencing was by immunoSEQ multiplex PCR. The sample has 40,000 to 60,000 clones, around nine tenths seen once; the top ten hold 0.35% to 0.45%. The sequencing used CD4+ T cells from peripheral blood mononuclear cells, collected before pregnancy. The source of these receptors is a female donor with multiple sclerosis, enrolled in a pregnancy study. Each CDR3 is given with its conserved first and last residue.

v_call: TRBV6-6; j_call: TRBJ1-3; cdr3_aa: CASRSSGNTIYF
v_call: TRBV7-9; j_call: TRBJ1-5; cdr3_aa: CASSLAGAGNQPQHF
v_call: TRBV5-1; j_call: TRBJ1-6; cdr3_aa: CASSFGVQGSPLHF
v_call: TRBV5-6; j_call: TRBJ1-5; cdr3_aa: CASSRGTSNQPQHF
v_call: TRBV7-9; j_call: TRBJ1-2; cdr3_aa: CASTQPGTGYGYTF
v_call: TRBV11-2; j_call: TRBJ2-5; cdr3_aa: CASSFGNFRGETQYF
v_call: TRBV19; j_call: TRBJ1-4; cdr3_aa: CASTHGVNEKLFF
v_call: TRBV5-1; j_call: TRBJ2-5; cdr3_aa: CASSFEETQYF
v_call: TRBV6-5; j_call: TRBJ2-5; cdr3_aa: CASSYLGTGPRKTQYF
v_call: TRBV5-1; j_call: TRBJ2-5; cdr3_aa: CASSSGTGGSETQYF
v_call: TRBV6-6; j_call: TRBJ1-1; cdr3_aa: CASKQGNTEAFF
v_call: TRBV19; j_call: TRBJ2-5; cdr3_aa: CASGLALGETQYF
v_call: TRBV7-6; j_call: TRBJ2-2; cdr3_aa: CASSNSNRGTGELFF
v_call: TRBV25-1; j_call: TRBJ2-7; cdr3_aa: CASSGVWAEQYF
v_call: TRBV27; j_call: TRBJ2-5; cdr3_aa: CASSFRGQGWETQYF
v_call: TRBV6-1; j_call: TRBJ1-2; cdr3_aa: CASRLQGRYGYTF
v_call: TRBV30; j_call: TRBJ1-3; cdr3_aa: CASTHSVGGFSGNTIYF
v_call: TRBV5-8; j_call: TRBJ2-7; cdr3_aa: CASRGDRWTSGSFNEQYF
v_call: TRBV18; j_call: TRBJ2-1; cdr3_aa: CASSLQGGGYNEQFF
v_call: TRBV5-4; j_call: TRBJ1-1; cdr3_aa: CASSSQTGTNTEAFF
v_call: TRBV6-6; j_call: TRBJ2-1; cdr3_aa: CASTLQGANYNEQFF
v_call: TRBV11-3; j_call: TRBJ2-1; cdr3_aa: CASSLEGGGIDEQFF
v_call: TRBV5-6; j_call: TRBJ1-2; cdr3_aa: CASSLRDRVYGYTF
v_call: TRBV2; j_call: TRBJ2-1; cdr3_aa: CASRRGGGYNEQFF
v_call: TRBV7-2; j_call: TRBJ2-5; cdr3_aa: CASREGGPKETQYF
v_call: TRBV5-5; j_call: TRBJ2-7; cdr3_aa: CASSLDRGLYEQYF
v_call: TRBV5-1; j_call: TRBJ1-1; cdr3_aa: CASSRIQTGGNTEAFF
v_call: TRBV4-1; j_call: TRBJ1-1; cdr3_aa: CASSLSGGGNTEAFF
v_call: TRBV9; j_call: TRBJ2-1; cdr3_aa: CASRRLVGRNEQFF
v_call: TRBV6-6; j_call: TRBJ2-7; cdr3_aa: CASSKPGLPYEQYF
v_call: TRBV27; j_call: TRBJ2-3; cdr3_aa: CASSPSRADTQYF
v_call: TRBV28; j_call: TRBJ1-2; cdr3_aa: CASSNRGIGGGYTF
v_call: TRBV10-1; j_call: TRBJ2-2; cdr3_aa: CASKPGQNTGELFF
v_call: TRBV5-1; j_call: TRBJ2-1; cdr3_aa: CASSLYGTSDTDEQFF
v_call: TRBV28; j_call: TRBJ1-2; cdr3_aa: CASSSLGGNYGYTF
v_call: TRBV19; j_call: TRBJ2-2; cdr3_aa: CASWRGPGELFF
v_call: TRBV29-1; j_call: TRBJ2-2; cdr3_aa: CSVAPGGFSDTGELFF
v_call: TRBV4-2; j_call: TRBJ2-5; cdr3_aa: CASSQVGLAGGGLGQETQYF
v_call: TRBV9; j_call: TRBJ2-7; cdr3_aa: CASSAGLEGYEQYF
v_call: TRBV5-3; j_call: TRBJ2-3; cdr3_aa: CARSLGGTSGSPASTDTQYF
v_call: TRBV15; j_call: TRBJ1-1; cdr3_aa: CATSLGSMNTEAFF
v_call: TRBV7-9; j_call: TRBJ2-3; cdr3_aa: CASSPRTSGRHTDTQYF
v_call: TRBV6-5; j_call: TRBJ1-2; cdr3_aa: CASRVDRGYGYTF
v_call: TRBV2; j_call: TRBJ2-7; cdr3_aa: CAGGRGAGEQYF
v_call: TRBV7-2; j_call: TRBJ2-3; cdr3_aa: CASSRPSFPDRAEDTQYF
v_call: TRBV5-5; j_call: TRBJ2-2; cdr3_aa: CASSQLAVNTGELFF
v_call: TRBV28; j_call: TRBJ2-1; cdr3_aa: CASSPRQGLYNEQFF
v_call: TRBV6-1; j_call: TRBJ1-1; cdr3_aa: CASSESRRDTEAFF
v_call: TRBV11-2; j_call: TRBJ1-1; cdr3_aa: CASSFGLGVGTEAFF
v_call: TRBV19; j_call: TRBJ2-7; cdr3_aa: CASSIDANSPYEQYF
v_call: TRBV29-1; j_call: TRBJ2-2; cdr3_aa: CSVPGQGDTGELFF
v_call: TRBV6-6; j_call: TRBJ1-2; cdr3_aa: CASSYPGTANYGYTF
v_call: TRBV7-9; j_call: TRBJ2-3; cdr3_aa: CASSLAQRYTDTQYF
v_call: TRBV7-2; j_call: TRBJ2-7; cdr3_aa: CASSPSSGPTYEQYF
v_call: TRBV7-9; j_call: TRBJ2-1; cdr3_aa: CASSFVPGLAQNEQFF
v_call: TRBV6-6; j_call: TRBJ2-1; cdr3_aa: CASSGKIVNEQFF
v_call: TRBV19; j_call: TRBJ1-1; cdr3_aa: CASRPGWGNTEAFF